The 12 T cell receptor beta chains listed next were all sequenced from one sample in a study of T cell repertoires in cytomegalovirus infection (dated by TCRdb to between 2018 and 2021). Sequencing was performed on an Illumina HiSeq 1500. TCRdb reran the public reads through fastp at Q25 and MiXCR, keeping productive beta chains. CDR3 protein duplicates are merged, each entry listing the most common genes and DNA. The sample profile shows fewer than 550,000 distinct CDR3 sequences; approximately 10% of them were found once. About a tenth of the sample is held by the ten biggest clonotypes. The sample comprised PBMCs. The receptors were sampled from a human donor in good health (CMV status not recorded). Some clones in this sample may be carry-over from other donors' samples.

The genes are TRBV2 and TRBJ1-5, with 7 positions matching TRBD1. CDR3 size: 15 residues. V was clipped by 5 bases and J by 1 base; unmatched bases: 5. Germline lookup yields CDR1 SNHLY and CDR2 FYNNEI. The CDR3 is CASSSETGSNQPQHF. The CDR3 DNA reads TGTGCCAGCAGTTCAGAGACAGGGAGCAATCAGCCCCAGCATTTT.

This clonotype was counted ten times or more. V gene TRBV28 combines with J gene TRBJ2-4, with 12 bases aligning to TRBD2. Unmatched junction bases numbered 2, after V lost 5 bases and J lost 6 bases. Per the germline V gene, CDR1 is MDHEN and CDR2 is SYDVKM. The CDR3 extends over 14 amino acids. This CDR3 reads CASSPGLAGNIQYF. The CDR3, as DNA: TGTGCCAGCAGTCCGGGACTAGCGGGAAACATTCAGTACTTC.

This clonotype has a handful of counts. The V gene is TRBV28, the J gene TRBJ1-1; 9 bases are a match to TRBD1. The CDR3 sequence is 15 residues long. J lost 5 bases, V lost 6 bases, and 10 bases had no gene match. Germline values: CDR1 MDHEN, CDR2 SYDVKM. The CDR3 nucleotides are TGTGCCAGCAGCGGGACAGGGACCCTGGGGACTGAAGCTTTCTTT. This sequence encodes CASSGTGTLGTEAFF. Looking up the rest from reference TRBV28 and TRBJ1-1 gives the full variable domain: DVKVTQSSRYLVKRTGEKVFLECVQDMDHENMFWYRQDPGLGLRLIYFSYDVKMKEKGDIPEGYSVSREKKERFSLILESASTNQTSMYLCASSGTGTLGTEAFFGQGTRLTVV.

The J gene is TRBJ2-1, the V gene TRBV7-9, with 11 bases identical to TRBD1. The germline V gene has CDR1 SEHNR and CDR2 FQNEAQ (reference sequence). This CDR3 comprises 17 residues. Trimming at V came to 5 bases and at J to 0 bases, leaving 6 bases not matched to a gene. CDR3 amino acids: CASSLSGTGGSYNEQFF. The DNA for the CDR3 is TGTGCCAGCAGCCTATCCGGGACAGGGGGCTCCTACAATGAGCAGTTCTTC.

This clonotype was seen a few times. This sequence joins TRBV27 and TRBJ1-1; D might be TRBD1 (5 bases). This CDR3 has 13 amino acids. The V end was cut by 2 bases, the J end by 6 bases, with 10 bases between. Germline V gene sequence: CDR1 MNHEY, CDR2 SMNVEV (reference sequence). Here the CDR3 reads CASSLVETAEAFF. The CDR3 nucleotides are TGTGCCAGCAGTTTAGTTGAGACAGCTGAAGCTTTCTTT.

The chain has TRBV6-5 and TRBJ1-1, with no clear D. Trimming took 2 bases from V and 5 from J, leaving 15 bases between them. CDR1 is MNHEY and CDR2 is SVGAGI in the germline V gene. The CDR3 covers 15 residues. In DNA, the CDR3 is TGTGCCAGCAGTTACGCTTCTCGGGGTCGGACTGAAGCTTTCTTT. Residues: CASSYASRGRTEAFF.

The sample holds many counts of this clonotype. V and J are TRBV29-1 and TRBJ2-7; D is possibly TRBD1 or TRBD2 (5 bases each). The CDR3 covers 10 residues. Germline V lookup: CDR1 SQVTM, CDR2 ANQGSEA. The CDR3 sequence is CTGTTYEQYF. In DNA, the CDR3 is TGCACCGGGACCACCTACGAGCAGTACTTC.

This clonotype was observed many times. The CDR3 DNA follows: TGTGCCAGCAGCCTGGAGTCGGGTAACACTGAAGCTTTCTTT. This sequence encodes CASSLESGNTEAFF. This sequence joins TRBV7-9 and TRBJ1-1; no definite D call. The V gene lost 5 bases and the J gene lost 2 bases, with 12 bases spanning the gap. The V gene's germline CDR1 is SEHNR and CDR2 FQNEAQ (reference sequence). This CDR3 is 14 amino acids long.

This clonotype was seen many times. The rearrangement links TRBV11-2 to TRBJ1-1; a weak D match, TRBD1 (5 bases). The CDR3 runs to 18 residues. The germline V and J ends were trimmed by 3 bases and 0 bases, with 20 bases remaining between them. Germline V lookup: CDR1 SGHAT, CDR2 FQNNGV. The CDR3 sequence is CASSFGAIGGRMNTEAFF. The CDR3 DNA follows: TGTGCCAGCAGCTTTGGGGCAATCGGGGGTCGGATGAACACTGAAGCTTTCTTT.

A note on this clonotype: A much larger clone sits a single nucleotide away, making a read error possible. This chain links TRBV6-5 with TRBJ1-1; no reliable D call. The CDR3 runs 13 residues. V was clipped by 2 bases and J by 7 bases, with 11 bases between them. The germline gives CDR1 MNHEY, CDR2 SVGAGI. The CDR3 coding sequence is TGTGCCAGCAGTTACAGGCAGCCTGGTGAAGCTTTCTTT. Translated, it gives CASSYRQPGEAFF.

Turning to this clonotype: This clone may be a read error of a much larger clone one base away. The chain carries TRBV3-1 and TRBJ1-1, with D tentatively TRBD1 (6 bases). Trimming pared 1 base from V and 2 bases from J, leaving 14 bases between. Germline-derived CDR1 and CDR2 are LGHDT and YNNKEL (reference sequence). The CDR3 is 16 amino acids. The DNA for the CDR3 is TGTGCCAGCAGCCAAGCAACCGGGACACACAACACTGAAGCTTTCTTT. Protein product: CASSQATGTHNTEAFF.

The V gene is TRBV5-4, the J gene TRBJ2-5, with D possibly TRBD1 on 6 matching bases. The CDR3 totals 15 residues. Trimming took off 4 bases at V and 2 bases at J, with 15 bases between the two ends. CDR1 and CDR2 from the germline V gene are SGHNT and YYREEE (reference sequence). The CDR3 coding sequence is TGTGCCAGCAGCCTAGGACAGAGGGGGCAAGAGACCCAGTACTTC. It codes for CASSLGQRGQETQYF.